This is a list of T cell receptor beta chains from one sample in a study of vaccination and CD4 T cells after COVID-19. Their specific antigens are unknown. Via MiXCR, TCRdb re-called the PCR reads, giving one row per CDR3 protein. The sample holds some 5,800 distinct CDR3 sequences, roughly a quarter seen once. The sequencing input was CD4+ T cells from blood, cultured in vitro. Source of these receptors: a human donor in good health. Both conserved end residues are trimmed from each CDR3. Clone size is stated in some rows and not others, as once, few, many or a class when expanded.

>-|TRBV6-5
ASSYVGQGYEQY
>-|TRBV5-1
ASSPQALSTDTQY
>medium-sized|TRBV7-9
ASSLEHREALH
>few|TRBV2
ASSERGGADSNQPQH
>few|TRBV2
ASSTGNSWEQY
>medium-sized|TRBV25-1
ASSEGDSNSPLH
>-|TRBV25-1
ASTSSGGFYGYT
>few|TRBV21-1
ASSKGPWNLSTNSPLH
>medium-sized|TRBV27
ASTMDVQASPLH
>few|TRBV2
ASSVIVSYGYT
>-|TRBV7-3
ASSFVRGEQF
>-|TRBV6-5
ASSYDSHTGELF
>-|TRBV2
ASTLGVDQPQH
>medium-sized|TRBV6-4
ASSNEASNQPQH
>-|TRBV6-5
ASSWGRGISEQY
>few|TRBV2
ASSVGPSTDTQY
>-|TRBV6-5
ASSYTLAGGRSKQY
>few|TRBV6-4
ASSMRGSGLRNEQF
>few|TRBV20-1
SAISGGTYGYT
>medium-sized|TRBV6-1
ASTLQPGSGQPQH
>-|TRBV6-1
APPGIQY
>-|TRBV6-7
ASIVRGPLPNNSPLH
>-|TRBV2
ASTGLAGGSEIQY
>-|TRBV11-3
ASSLQGANTEAF
>-|TRBV6-5
ASSYALGSRGNTEAF
>medium-sized|TRBV20-1
SAYGQGNQPQH
>-|TRBV20-1
RATSGLKNTDTQY
>medium-sized|TRBV15
ATSRAGHPDTEAF
>few|TRBV7-2
ASSDGQALMDTEAF
>-|TRBV14
ASSLGGASTQY
>-|TRBV29-1
SVDRGPDEQY
>-|TRBV10-3
AISEVQGYAEAF
>medium-sized|TRBV6-1
ASSIGQDAGTQY
>few|TRBV7-2
ASSSSHGLQY
>few|TRBV24-1
ATSDSGTSGYNEQF
>-|TRBV19
ASSSPDRGIEQY
>-|TRBV20-1
SAPPSGGYNEQF
>-|TRBV2
ASIASGVSETQY
>medium-sized|TRBV2
ASSEVGGETQY
>once|TRBV9
ASSVGTVNTGELF
>-|TRBV20-1
SRTGNGAGGPNEQF
>few|TRBV10-1
ASSSHYEQF
>medium-sized|TRBV20-1
SAIPASIIGYT
>medium-sized|TRBV27
ASSWDGGSPLH
>-|TRBV5-1
ASSLWAGGDPEAF
>-|TRBV6-5
ASSYGQETQY
>-|TRBV7-3
ASSPSGVGGSTEAF
>-|TRBV18
ASSSGQGGQPQH
>few|TRBV5-4
ASSLGAGVPSRGYT
>medium-sized|TRBV15
ATSRLLDTEAF
>few|TRBV5-1
ASSLAGTLSRAF
>-|TRBV5-4
ASSLGGANYGYT
>few|TRBV6-2/TRBV6-3
ASSGAGGQETQY
>-|TRBV20-1
SASEPGRSTDTQY
>-|TRBV6-5
ASSYVTGGRSGEQF
>-|TRBV6-1
ASSRFAYPTGGGYT
>few|TRBV6-1
ASTPGPHTGELF
>-|TRBV7-9
ASSYRGDTEAF
>-|TRBV30
AWSVQGETQY